This T cell receptor (beta chain) was identified in a study of T cells after yellow fever vaccination. Between the trimmed V and J ends, which lost 9 bases and 0 bases, there was a span of 11 bases. The CDR3 loop spans 14 amino acids. The germline V gene has CDR1 MNHNY and CDR2 SVGAGI (reference sequence). TCRdb re-derived calls from the 5' RACE reads in MiXCR, one entry per CDR3 protein. The data show around 200,000 distinct CDR3 sequences, 11% seen once. This clonotype originated in a man younger than 35 who received the YFV17D yellow fever vaccine. Sequences were derived from CD8+ T cells sorted from PBMCs, sampled 15 days after the yellow fever booster vaccination. The chain is built from TRBV6-6 and TRBJ2-2; D is possibly TRBD1 (7 bases). The CDR3 protein is CARTGEANTGELFF. For the CDR3, the DNA is TGTGCCAGAACAGGGGAGGCGAACACCGGGGAGCTGTTTTTT.